This TCR beta chain was documented in a study of blood T cell repertoires in COVID-19 (dated by TCRdb to about 2020). At the level of the whole study: Collaborator samples came from the United States, Italy and Spain and covered acute and convalescent phases of COVID-19. The prospective study material was composed of cDNA or gDNA derived from T cells, B-cell-depleted T cells, or PBMCs. The dataset comprised deeply sampled blood TCRbeta repertoires from subjects exposed to, actively infected with, or recovered from COVID-19. The repertoires were released in a freely available public database intended as a resource for research on the immune response to SARS-CoV-2. Samples were obtained from the ongoing ImmuneRACE study (first 160 participants) and from over a thousand subjects provided by 6 global collaborators. Nearly every sample came with metadata listing a de-identified subject ID, COVID-19 status, age in years and sex. Where HLA class I and class II types were available, the types were taken from metadata supplied by the sample provider, not from assay-based typing. Findings and caveats that apply to the study as a whole: The amount of clinical and demographic metadata varied by source and participant and was provided uncurated.

The immunoSEQ Assay, a bias-controlled multiplex PCR, was used to amplify TCRbeta CDR3 regions from genomic DNA. Concerning the study's data processing: The number of nucleated cells in each sample was estimated from the amplification of reference gene primers within the assay. To quantify the absolute abundance of each unique TCRbeta CDR3 rearrangement, sequence reads were collapsed and filtered. For each sample, productive Simpson clonality was calculated by taking the square root of Simpson's diversity index across productive rearrangements. Not all clones reach the TCRdb copy of this immuneACCESS table, which keeps in-frame sequences only. Checked studies attribute under half of the gap to unresolved V genes and leave the rest unexplained. The DNA gave D and trimming, while V, J and clone size come from that table. The sample profile shows a few hundred thousand clones; approximately 87% of them were found once. Approximately 6.2% of the sample rests with the top ten.

Points on this clone: Its antigen specificity is not known. Base quality data are lacking; no much larger clone is found one base away.

Another Seattle source contributed samples from volunteer blood donors who had recovered from COVID-19. Collaborating institutions collected whole blood in K2EDTA tubes following their own protocols. Collaborator samples were shipped for TCRbeta analysis as frozen whole blood, isolated PBMCs, or DNA extracted from either sample type. The TCR was taken from a man aged 55 to 70 who had recovered from COVID-19. The sequencing input was peripheral blood.

The CDR3 amino acid sequence is: CASSAGTDSYEQYF. The sequenced DNA: TGTGCCAGCAGCGCCGGGACTGACTCCTACGAGCAGTACTTC. Here the chain combines TRBV9 and TRBJ2-7; the D region possibly corresponds to TRBD2 (6 bases align). V and J are truncated by 3 bases and 0 bases respectively, leaving an intervening sequence of 10 bases. The CDR1 and CDR2 encoded by the germline V gene are SGDLS and YYNGEE. From cysteine to phenylalanine, the CDR3 is 14 amino acids long. This entry keeps only the CDR3 DNA: 42 bases, framed from base 1.